Listed below are T cell receptor beta chains from one sample, sequenced in a study of immune characterization of retroperitoneal liposarcoma. MiXCR, run by TCRdb on the PCR reads, gives a single entry per CDR3 protein. The sample comprises about 10,000 distinct CDR3 sequences, under 35% of which are singletons, and 9.3% rests with the top ten. Material for sequencing was tumor tissue. The origin of the receptors is a female donor with retroperitoneal liposarcoma. Each CDR3 is given with its conserved first and last residue. D genes are given only for firm matches. Size is omitted from some rows. Given values are once, few, many or a class for expanded clones.

j_call v_call d_call clone_size cdr3_nt cdr3_aa
TRBJ2-1 TRBV6-1 TRBD2 medium-sized TGTGCCAGCGTCCAAGCTAGCGGGGCCTACGAGCAGTTCTTC CASVQASGAYEQFF
TRBJ2-2 TRBV7-2 TRBD2 medium-sized TGTGCCAGCAGCCCCGACCGACTAGCGGGGACGAACACCGGGGAGCTGTTTTTT CASSPDRLAGTNTGELFF
TRBJ1-6 TRBV6-1 NA medium-sized TGTGCCAGCAGTCTAGACGCGGGGGATAATTCACCCCTCCACTTT CASSLDAGDNSPLHF
TRBJ1-1 TRBV6-1 NA few TGTGCCAGCAGTGAAGCGCTAGGGCCTCTCGAGAAAGCTTTCTTT CASSEALGPLEKAFF
TRBJ2-1 TRBV27 NA few TGTGCCAGCAGTTTTTGGGGAGCCAATGAGCAGTTCTTC CASSFWGANEQFF
TRBJ2-2 TRBV11-3 NA NA TGTGCCAGCAGCTTACATGGGGGCCCCACCGGGGAGCTGTTTTTT CASSLHGGPTGELFF
TRBJ2-7 TRBV6-6 TRBD1 NA TGTGCCAGCAGTTACGCCGCGACAGGGAACCCCTACGAGCAGTACTTC CASSYAATGNPYEQYF
TRBJ2-4 TRBV6-1 TRBD2 once TGTGCCAGCAGAGGGAGAAGGACTAGCGGGAGGGTTTACAATGAGCAGTACTTC CASRGRRTSGRVYNEQYF
TRBJ1-6 TRBV6-1 TRBD1 NA TGTGCCAGCAGTAACGCCGGGACAGCGACGAGGGCCTCACCCCTCCACTTT CASSNAGTATRASPLHF
TRBJ1-1 TRBV10-3 NA NA TGTGCCATCAGTGGACAGTTGGTGGGGAACACTGAAGCTTTCTTT CAISGQLVGNTEAFF
TRBJ2-1 TRBV7-3 TRBD2 medium-sized TGTGCCAGCAGCTTTCGGACTAGCGGGAGTTGGGCCCACAATGAGCAGTTCTTC CASSFRTSGSWAHNEQFF
TRBJ1-2 TRBV25-1 NA few TGTGCCAGCAGTGAGGGTTCAAAAAGAGGCTACACCTTC CASSEGSKRGYTF
TRBJ2-7 TRBV6-1 NA medium-sized TGTGCCAGCAGGTATCAACTAGCAGGGGCCAATGAGCAGTACTTC CASRYQLAGANEQYF
TRBJ1-4 TRBV6-1 TRBD1 NA TGTGCCAGCAGACCTCGGGGACAGGCGAATGAAAAACTGTTTTTT CASRPRGQANEKLFF
TRBJ2-1 TRBV24-1 NA NA TGTGCCACCAGTGACCTCGACCCCATCGGGGAGACCCAGTTCTTC CATSDLDPIGETQFF
TRBJ2-5 TRBV27 NA medium-sized TGTGCCAGCAGTTTACAACCCCAAGAGACCCAGTACTTC CASSLQPQETQYF
TRBJ2-5 TRBV4-3 NA once TGCGCCAGCAGCCAATCTTACAATGAGCAGTACTTC CASSQSYNEQYF
TRBJ2-2 TRBV6-6 TRBD2 medium-sized TGTGCCAGCAGCACGGGACTAGCGGGAACCGGGGAGCTGTTTTTT CASSTGLAGTGELFF
TRBJ2-7 TRBV11-3 NA NA TGTGCCAGCAGCTTAGATTCCCCCAGCGAGCAGTACTTC CASSLDSPSEQYF
TRBJ2-7 TRBV6-1 TRBD1 once TGTGCCAGCAGTGAACCGGACAGGCCAGCCTACGAGCAGTACTTC CASSEPDRPAYEQYF
TRBJ2-7 TRBV6-1 TRBD1 NA TGTGCCAGCAGTGAGGGGGACAGGGACGTTTTGGAGCAGTACTTC CASSEGDRDVLEQYF
TRBJ2-1 TRBV7-2 NA medium-sized TGTGCCAGCAGCCCCTTGGCGCTAGTTCAGCTAGAGACCCAGTTCTTC CASSPLALVQLETQFF
TRBJ1-1 TRBV27 NA many TGTGCCAGCAGTTTCTTACAGGCGAACACTGAAGCTTTCTTT CASSFLQANTEAFF
TRBJ1-1 TRBV12-5 NA NA TGTGCTAGTGGTCCCGCATCCTTTAACTTAATGACTGAAGCTTTCTTT CASGPASFNLMTEAFF
TRBJ2-1 TRBV11-1 NA NA TGTGCCAGCAGTCCCCGGGATCAAGAGACCCAGTTCTTC CASSPRDQETQFF
TRBJ2-5 TRBV5-1 NA NA TGCGCCAGCAGTCCGGGGGGCTGGGAGACCCAGTACTTC CASSPGGWETQYF
TRBJ2-1 TRBV6-1 TRBD2 many TGTGCCAGCAGTGCCCGGACTAGCGGGCAAGAGACCCAGTTCTTC CASSARTSGQETQFF
TRBJ1-2 TRBV7-8 NA NA TGTGCCAGCAGCCCCCAAGGCCAGGGTCATAGATTTGGCTACACCTTC CASSPQGQGHRFGYTF
TRBJ2-3 TRBV7-2 NA medium-sized TGTGCCAGCAGTTACAGGGCGGTTTCCACAGATACGCAGTATTTT CASSYRAVSTDTQYF
TRBJ2-7 TRBV12-3/TRBV12-4 NA few TGTGCCAGCAGCTTCGGACGGGTCTCGGCATGGTACTTC CASSFGRVSAWYF
TRBJ2-1 TRBV24-1 TRBD2 few TGTGCCACCAGTGATCCCGGACTAGCGGGGATACAAGAGACCCAGTTCTTC CATSDPGLAGIQETQFF
TRBJ2-1 TRBV6-1 NA many TGTGCCAGCAGTCACCGGGACGCGTGGAGTGAGACCCAGTTCTTC CASSHRDAWSETQFF
TRBJ2-7 TRBV7-2 NA medium-sized TGTGCCAGCAGCCCAGCCCCCCAGGGGAGGGGATACAATGAGCAGTACTTC CASSPAPQGRGYNEQYF
TRBJ2-3 TRBV12-5 TRBD2 NA TGTGCTAGTGGTTCCAGGGCGGGAGTTGGGTCAAAAAGCACAGATACGCAGTATTTT CASGSRAGVGSKSTDTQYF
TRBJ1-1 TRBV12-3/TRBV12-4 NA few TGTGCCAGCAGTTTAAACCCGCCCCCTGAAGCTTTCTTT CASSLNPPPEAFF
TRBJ2-1 TRBV11-3 NA few TGTGCCAGCAGCCAGGGGCCCTACGAGCAGTTCTTC CASSQGPYEQFF
TRBJ2-3 TRBV5-3 NA NA TGTGCCAGCAGCTTACAGGGTTATCGCACAGATACGCAGTATTTT CASSLQGYRTDTQYF
TRBJ2-1 TRBV6-1 NA NA TGTGCCAGCAGTTCGGGACGATTTTACGAGCAGTTCTTC CASSSGRFYEQFF
TRBJ2-3 TRBV12-3/TRBV12-4 TRBD2 medium-sized TGTGCCAGCAGCCCTAGCGGGAGCACAGATACGCAGTATTTT CASSPSGSTDTQYF
TRBJ2-3 TRBV6-1 TRBD2 medium-sized TGTGCCAGCTCCCTAGCGGGGGGGCCTGGTCGGGTCACAGATACGCAGTATTTT CASSLAGGPGRVTDTQYF
TRBJ2-1 TRBV6-1 NA many TGTGCCGCCAGCCATTTCTACGAGCAGTTCTTC CAASHFYEQFF
TRBJ2-1 TRBV12-3/TRBV12-4 NA medium-sized TGTGCCAGCAGTTTAGCCCCCGGGGCCGGTGGAGAGACCCAGTTCTTC CASSLAPGAGGETQFF
TRBJ2-5 TRBV7-1 NA once TGTGCCAGCAGCAAAGGCTGGGCGAACCAAGAGACCCAGTACTTC CASSKGWANQETQYF
TRBJ1-4 TRBV11-2 TRBD1 NA TGTGCCAGCAGCGTCCGGGGGACAGGGTTTGAAAAACTGTTTTTT CASSVRGTGFEKLFF
TRBJ2-4 TRBV6-1 TRBD1 few TGTGCCAGCAGTTTTGCCGGGACAGGGAACATTCAGTACTTC CASSFAGTGNIQYF
TRBJ2-1 TRBV6-1 NA many TGTGCCAGCAGTAGCGACAGGAAGTACAATGAGCAGTTCTTC CASSSDRKYNEQFF
TRBJ2-3 TRBV6-1 NA NA TGTGCCAGCAGTGAAGAGTCTTGGGGGGTTCAGGTAGATACGCAGTATTTT CASSEESWGVQVDTQYF
TRBJ2-1 TRBV10-1 TRBD1 few TGCGCCAGCAGTGACCCCGGACAGGGGGGCAATGAGCAGTTCTTC CASSDPGQGGNEQFF
TRBJ2-1 TRBV6-1 NA medium-sized TGTGTAGCCGGCGCGGGGGAGAGGGGGAATGAGCAGTTCTTC CVAGAGERGNEQFF
TRBJ2-1 TRBV12-3/TRBV12-4 NA many TGTGCCAGCACCCTAACGGGACGGTACAATGAGCAGTTCTTC CASTLTGRYNEQFF
TRBJ1-6 TRBV7-2 NA NA TGTGCCAGCAGCTTACAATCCGGGGGGCTTTACGAGCAGCACTTT CASSLQSGGLYEQHF
TRBJ2-7 TRBV7-2 TRBD2 large TGTGCCAGCAGCTTTAGCGGGGGATCCTACGAGCAGTACTTC CASSFSGGSYEQYF
TRBJ2-5 TRBV11-3 TRBD1 NA TGTGCCAGCAGCTCCGGGACAGGGGCTCAAGAGACCCAGTACTTC CASSSGTGAQETQYF
TRBJ2-3 TRBV10-1 NA once TGCGCCAGCAGTGACCCCAGTATAGGGGGGGGCACAGATACGCAGTATTTT CASSDPSIGGGTDTQYF
TRBJ2-3 TRBV6-6 NA few TGTGCCAGCAGTTACTCGCGGGGCACAGATACGCAGTATTTT CASSYSRGTDTQYF
TRBJ2-2 TRBV6-1 NA few TGTGCCAGCAGCCCCATCACACCCGGGGAGCTGTTTTTT CASSPITPGELFF